A selection of T cell receptor beta chains follows, all from one sample in a study of breast tumors, draining lymph nodes, adjacent tissues. A single record per CDR3 protein comes from TCRdb applying MiXCR to the multiplex PCR reads. The sample yields around 190,000 distinct CDR3 sequences, approximately 30% seen once. Sequencing used axillary lymph node tissue. The receptor source for this set is a female donor with breast cancer. Some clones in this sample may be carry-over from other donors' samples. The CDR3 runs from the conserved cysteine through the conserved F or W. A D gene is named only where the DNA matches it firmly. Size is omitted from some rows. Given values are once, few, many or a class for expanded clones.

d_call	v_call	clone_size	cdr3_length	j_call	cdr3_aa	cdr3_nt
-	TRBV2	many	13	TRBJ2-1	CASEVRQDNEQFF	TGTGCCAGCGAGGTAAGACAAGACAATGAGCAGTTCTTC
-	TRBV7-9	-	16	TRBJ2-5	CASSFVIGWIQETQYF	TGTGCCAGCAGCTTCGTAATCGGCTGGATCCAAGAGACCCAGTACTTC
-	TRBV28	-	14	TRBJ1-3	CASSFPLSGNTIYF	TGTGCCAGCAGTTTCCCATTATCTGGAAACACCATATATTTT
-	TRBV29-1	many	18	TRBJ2-6	CSVAVGDGIYSGANVLTF	TGCAGCGTTGCGGTAGGGGACGGGATTTACTCTGGGGCCAACGTCCTGACTTTC
-	TRBV20-1	-	14	TRBJ1-4	CSVQAGTYNEKLFF	TGCAGTGTCCAAGCGGGGACCTACAATGAAAAACTGTTTTTT
-	TRBV15	-	13	TRBJ1-4	CAKVGGTNEKLFF	TGTGCCAAAGTGGGCGGAACTAATGAAAAACTGTTTTTT
-	TRBV29-1	many	14	TRBJ2-2	CSVESGSRAGELFF	TGCAGCGTTGAGTCCGGGAGTCGGGCCGGGGAGCTGTTTTTT
TRBD1	TRBV7-9	-	16	TRBJ2-7	CASSSLDGTVSYEQYF	TGTGCCAGCAGCTCCCTGGACGGGACAGTATCCTACGAGCAGTACTTC
TRBD2	TRBV2	many	16	TRBJ2-5	CASRGTSGGPQETQYF	TGTGCCAGCAGAGGTACTAGCGGGGGGCCTCAAGAGACCCAGTACTTC
TRBD2	TRBV7-8	many	17	TRBJ2-2	CASSFLLAGEGTGELFF	TGTGCCAGCAGCTTCCTGCTAGCGGGAGAAGGGACCGGGGAGCTGTTTTTT
-	TRBV7-9	many	16	TRBJ2-1	CASSSKGSRVGNEQFF	TGTGCCAGCAGCTCAAAGGGGTCGAGAGTGGGGAATGAGCAGTTCTTC
TRBD2	TRBV5-5	many	17	TRBJ2-3	CASSPGPRTSGGATQYF	TGTGCCAGCAGCCCTGGTCCCAGGACTAGCGGGGGGGCTACGCAGTATTTT
-	TRBV6-6	-	13	TRBJ1-3	CASSRASGNTIYF	TGTGCCAGCAGTCGGGCCTCTGGAAACACCATATATTTT
TRBD1	TRBV6-6	many	16	TRBJ1-2	CASSWDRDRANYGYTF	TGTGCCAGCAGTTGGGACCGGGACAGAGCCAACTATGGCTACACCTTC
-	TRBV29-1	many	12	TRBJ2-1	CSVAPRVNEQFF	TGCAGCGTTGCCCCTAGGGTCAATGAGCAGTTCTTC
-	TRBV19	many	14	TRBJ1-2	CASSIGGPGLGYTF	TGTGCCAGTAGTATAGGGGGACCCGGGCTCGGCTACACCTTC
TRBD2	TRBV6-2/TRBV6-3	-	15	TRBJ2-3	CASRLGGGNTDTQYF	TGTGCCAGCAGGCTCGGGGGGGGGAACACAGATACGCAGTATTTT
-	TRBV13	many	11	TRBJ1-2	CASSSNYGYTF	TGTGCCAGCAGCTCGAACTATGGCTACACCTTC
-	TRBV19	few	11	TRBJ1-1	CASRRGNEAFF	TGTGCCAGTAGACGGGGGAATGAAGCTTTCTTT
-	TRBV19	many	16	TRBJ2-1	CASSLSLAGSYNEQFF	TGTGCCAGTAGTCTATCTCTAGCTGGCTCCTACAATGAGCAGTTCTTC
-	TRBV5-5	-	16	TRBJ2-4	CASSLAAGLAKNIQYF	TGTGCCAGCAGCTTGGCGGCAGGACTAGCCAAAAACATTCAGTACTTC
TRBD1	TRBV24-1	many	15	TRBJ2-3	CATSDPRTGGDTQYF	TGTGCCACCAGTGACCCCAGGACAGGGGGAGATACGCAGTATTTT
TRBD1	TRBV2	-	15	TRBJ1-2	CASSGTGGGNYGYTF	TGTGCCAGCAGTGGGACAGGAGGGGGTAACTATGGCTACACCTTC
TRBD1	TRBV24-1	-	14	TRBJ1-2	CATSDRGILYGYTF	TGTGCTACGTCGGACAGGGGTATTCTCTATGGCTACACCTTC
-	TRBV12-3/TRBV12-4	few	13	TRBJ1-1	CASTLLTNTEAFF	TGTGCCAGCACGCTCTTGACGAACACTGAAGCTTTCTTT
TRBD2	TRBV13	-	18	TRBJ2-3	CASSLGPSGGGTTDTQYF	TGTGCCAGCAGCTTAGGCCCTAGCGGGGGGGGAACCACAGATACGCAGTATTTT
TRBD1	TRBV19	few	16	TRBJ2-1	CASSIGAGQVDNEQFF	TGTGCCAGTAGTATAGGGGCGGGACAGGTAGACAATGAGCAGTTCTTC
TRBD2	TRBV7-3	many	15	TRBJ2-1	CASSLFPAGYNEQFF	TGTGCCAGCAGCTTATTCCCAGCGGGATACAATGAGCAGTTCTTC
-	TRBV11-3	-	15	TRBJ1-4	CASSIPGKNDEKLFF	TGTGCCAGCAGCATCCCCGGGAAGAATGATGAAAAACTGTTTTTT
TRBD1	TRBV29-1	-	15	TRBJ1-4	CSVQGTGGTNEKLFF	TGCAGCGTACAGGGGACGGGCGGAACTAATGAAAAACTGTTTTTT
TRBD1	TRBV11-2	-	17	TRBJ1-6	CASSLGDGTVFNSPLHF	TGTGCCAGCAGCTTAGGGGATGGGACAGTATTTAATTCACCCCTCCACTTT
-	TRBV11-2	many	15	TRBJ2-7	CASSLGWQNSYEQYF	TGTGCCAGCAGCTTGGGTTGGCAAAACTCCTACGAGCAGTACTTC